The clone carrying this TCR beta chain was detected a few times. Trimming took 4 bases from V and 0 from J, leaving 9 bases between them. This CDR3 spans 14 amino acids. The germline CDR1 and CDR2 sequences are SGDLS and YYNGEE. RNA was extracted and reverse transcribed into cDNA as the sequencing template. This table comes from immunoSEQ multiplex PCR, and its TCRdb copy is limited to in-frame clones, with some not included. The sample shows 170,000 or so clones, more than 60% of them seen only once. This sample was included in a study of CD8+ T cells in alopecia areata. Study as a whole: Treated patients received oral tofacitinib, 5 to 10 mg twice daily.

This sequence was found in a human donor with alopecia areata. The chain combines TRBV9 with TRBJ2-3; D gene unclear. The sequencing used CD4+ T cells sorted from blood, collected at week 0. CDR3 in amino acids: CASSPSWSTDTQYF. DNA for the CDR3: TGTGCCAGCAGCCCGAGTTGGAGCACAGATACGCAGTATTTT.